The 29 T cell receptor beta chains below were found in one sample sequenced in a study of human T cells and chemical hapten exposure (dated by TCRdb to about 2021). Library prep was done by 5' RACE. The listed sequencing device is Illumina MiSeq. TCRdb reran the public reads through fastp at Q25 and MiXCR, keeping productive beta chains. Every distinct CDR3 protein forms one entry, paired with its most common genes and DNA. This sample gives under 150,000 distinct CDR3 sequences in total; roughly a fifth of them show up just once. Around 2.8% of the sample is held by the ten biggest clonotypes. Total RNA was extracted from unfractionated whole blood that had been collected in Tempus Blood RNA tubes. The receptors stem from a human donor in good health.

This clonotype has a handful of counts. V is TRBV3-1 and J is TRBJ2-1; TRBD2 is a possible D gene (6 bases). V lost 4 bases, J lost 10 bases, and 20 bases lay in between. Germline CDR1 LGHDT, CDR2 YNNKEL (reference sequence). There are 15 residues in the CDR3. The CDR3 sequence: CASSPRDEGGMEQFF. The CDR3 DNA reads as TGTGCCAGCAGCCCGCGGGACGAAGGCGGAATGGAGCAGTTCTTC.

This clonotype was counted only a few times. The genes are TRBV28 and TRBJ1-4; perhaps TRBD1 as D (5 bases). The CDR3 extends over 17 amino acids. The V gene lost 7 bases and the J gene lost 5 bases, with 23 bases spanning the gap. CDR1 and CDR2 (germline): MDHEN, SYDVKM. The CDR3 sequence: CASKTYRRGRMNEKLFF. CDR3 DNA: TGTGCCAGCAAAACATATCGGAGGGGACGGATGAATGAAAAACTGTTTTTT.

The chain is built from TRBV7-2 and TRBJ1-3, with unresolved D. The CDR3 is 16 residues long. Deletions cut 1 base from V and 2 bases from J, with 12 bases between. Germline CDR1 SGHTA, CDR2 FQGNSA. The CDR3 reads CASSLVGRTTGNTIYF. CDR3 DNA sequence: TGTGCCAGCAGCTTAGTTGGAAGGACGACTGGAAACACCATATATTTT.

V gene TRBV20-1 combines with J gene TRBJ2-1, with 9 bases that match TRBD1. The CDR3 sequence is 14 residues long. Germline loops: CDR1 DFQATT, CDR2 SNEGSKA (reference sequence). The CDR3 protein is CTSTGGAIYNEQFF. The CDR3 nucleotides read TGCACCTCGACAGGGGGGGCCATCTACAATGAGCAGTTCTTC.

This clonotype appeared a few times. The J gene is TRBJ1-5, the V gene TRBV5-4; the D is unclear. Germline assignment: CDR1 SGHNT and CDR2 YYREEE (reference sequence). With 2 bases removed from V and 1 base from J, the gap between germline ends came to 10 bases. The CDR3 has 15 residues. The CDR3 nucleotides read TGTGCCAGCAGCTTATACCCCTCGAGCAATCAGCCCCAGCATTTT. Encoded protein: CASSLYPSSNQPQHF.

This clonotype was detected a few times. The chain has TRBV6-5 and TRBJ2-7; D might be TRBD2 (5 bases). The CDR3 has 14 amino acids. Germline CDR1 reads MNHEY; CDR2 reads SVGAGI. The V end lost 6 bases, the J end lost 0 bases, and 12 bases lay between the germline ends. The CDR3 here is CASSRKRSSYEQYF. CDR3 DNA: TGTGCCAGCAGCCGGAAGCGGAGCTCCTACGAGCAGTACTTC.

This clonotype turned up a few times. The chain joins TRBV6-1 to TRBJ2-3, with D perhaps matching TRBD2 (6 bases). The V end was cut by 6 bases, the J end by 2 bases, with 15 bases between. CDR1 and CDR2 (germline): MNHNS, SASEGT. This CDR3 is 15 amino acids long. In nucleotides, the CDR3 is TGTGCCAGCAGATCCGGGCGGGGATACACAGATACGCAGTATTTT. This codes for CASRSGRGYTDTQYF.

This clonotype showed up many times. The gene calls are TRBV12-3 or TRBV12-4 and TRBJ1-5; perhaps TRBD1 as D (5 bases). V lost 5 bases to trimming and J lost 5 bases, with 13 bases between them. This CDR3 is 14 amino acids long. The chain's CDR3 is CASSPPRGDQPQHF. As DNA, the CDR3 is TGTGCCAGCAGTCCGCCGCGAGGGGATCAGCCCCAGCATTTT.

The genes are TRBV3-1 and TRBJ2-3; weak D call: TRBD1 (5 bases). Germline loops: CDR1 LGHDT, CDR2 YNNKEL (reference sequence). The CDR3 contains 15 residues. Trimming removed 5 bases at V and 4 bases at J, with 16 bases between. The CDR3 here is CASSWTKTEPDTQYF. CDR3 DNA sequence: TGTGCCAGCAGCTGGACAAAAACCGAGCCAGATACGCAGTATTTT.

This clonotype was seen only a few times. V usage is TRBV30 and J usage is TRBJ2-7; D possibly matches TRBD1 or TRBD2 (5 bases each). Trimming stripped 3 bases from V and 1 base from J, with 10 bases between. The CDR3 length is 13 residues. The germline V gene encodes CDR1 GTSNPN and CDR2 SVGIG (reference sequence). CDR3 nucleotides: TGTGCCTGGAGCAGGGACGGTTCCTACGAGCAGTACTTC. It translates to CAWSRDGSYEQYF.

This chain uses TRBV25-1 with TRBJ2-1; D ambiguous. CDR3 length equals 11 residues. CDR1 and CDR2 (germline): MGHDK, SYGVNS. V was pared by 0 bases and J by 10 bases, with 4 bases between. For the CDR3, the DNA is TGTGCCAGCAGTGAATATGAGGAGCAGTTCTTC. It translates to CASSEYEEQFF. The full variable domain, rest sourced from reference TRBV25-1 and TRBJ2-1, is EADIYQTPRYLVIGTGKKITLECSQTMGHDKMYWYQQDPGMELHLIHYSYGVNSTEKGDLSSESTVSRIRTEHFPLTLESARPSHTSQYLCASSEYEEQFFGPGTRLTVL.

This chain uses TRBV5-1 with TRBJ2-2, with 10 bases fitting TRBD2. Germline trimming cut 4 bases from V and 6 bases from J; bases unmatched to any gene: 6. The germline V gene has CDR1 SGHRS and CDR2 YFSETQ. The CDR3 has 15 amino acids. CDR3 sequence reads: CASSTSGTFAGELFF. CDR3 bases: TGCGCCAGCAGCACTAGCGGGACCTTTGCCGGGGAGCTGTTTTTT.

This rearrangement joins TRBV10-2 to TRBJ2-1; 9 bases fit TRBD2. Germline CDR1 and CDR2: WSHSY and SAAADI. The V and J ends lost 5 bases and 3 bases, in that order; junction bases with no gene match: 2. The CDR3 totals 14 residues. CDR3: CASSIAGVYNEQFF. The CDR3 DNA is TGCGCCAGCAGTATAGCGGGAGTCTACAATGAGCAGTTCTTC.

About this clonotype: Because it lacks the conserved phenylalanine or tryptophan at the end, this CDR3 is likely a read error. The chain combines TRBV6-5 with TRBJ2-5; the D is unclear. The V gene lost 6 bases and the J gene lost 8 bases, with 16 bases spanning the gap. The V gene's germline CDR1 is MNHEY and CDR2 SVGAGI. The CDR3 runs 13 residues. CDR3 loop: CASRLLGDGTQYL. CDR3 in DNA: TGTGCCAGCAGGCTACTGGGTGACGGAACCCAGTACCTC.

The CDR3 sequence is CASTSPGQGAYEQYF. CDR3 nucleotide sequence: TGTGCCAGCACTTCACCGGGACAGGGGGCCTACGAGCAGTACTTC. The chain links TRBV2 to TRBJ2-7, with TRBD1 identical over 11 bases. CDR1 is SNHLY and CDR2 is FYNNEI in the germline V gene. The CDR3 is made up of 15 amino acids. Unmatched junction bases numbered 7, after V lost 7 bases and J lost 2 bases.

The V call is TRBV30, the J call TRBJ1-5; TRBD1 matches 9 bases. Germline CDR1 is GTSNPN and CDR2 is SVGIG (reference sequence). This CDR3 is 14 amino acids long. The V segment lost 2 bases and the J segment 3 bases; nucleotides outside the gene matches: 2. The CDR3 DNA reads as TGTGCCTGGAGTTGGACAGGGGACAATCAGCCCCAGCATTTT. Its translation is CAWSWTGDNQPQHF.

This clonotype showed up just a few times. The rearrangement uses TRBV18 and TRBJ1-2, with D maybe TRBD1 (6 bases). V dropped 3 bases and J dropped 2 bases, with 13 bases sitting between them. Germline loops: CDR1 KGHSH, CDR2 LQKENI. The CDR3 has 15 residues. CDR3 sequence reads: CASSPMAGANYGYTF. In nucleotides, the CDR3 is TGTGCCAGCTCACCCATGGCGGGGGCGAACTATGGCTACACCTTC.

This clonotype was picked up many times. The chain recombines TRBV9 with TRBJ2-1; D may correspond to TRBD1 or TRBD2 (5 bases each). V lost 4 bases and J lost 5, with 10 bases in between. Germline V CDR1 and CDR2: SGDLS, YYNGEE. The CDR3 has 13 residues. Here the CDR3 reads CASSRDQDNEQFF. CDR3 in DNA: TGTGCCAGCAGCCGGGACCAAGACAATGAGCAGTTCTTC.

Ten or more counts support this clonotype. The gene calls are TRBV11-2 and TRBJ2-3; D tentatively reads TRBD1 or TRBD2 (6 bases each). Trimming shortened V by 8 bases and J by 6 bases, and 12 bases separated the two germline ends. Germline CDR1 reads SGHAT; CDR2 reads FQNNGV. The CDR3 loop spans 12 amino acids. DNA of the CDR3: TGTGCCAGCTCGGGGGCCTCTGATACGCAGTATTTT. Its protein product is CASSGASDTQYF.

This clonotype was seen more than once but under ten times. This rearrangement joins TRBV3-1 to TRBJ2-7, with TRBD2 matching over 9 bases. Germline CDR1 and CDR2: LGHDT and YNNKEL (reference sequence). The CDR3 extends over 17 amino acids. The J segment lost 3 bases and the V segment lost 0 bases, leaving 9 bases of the junction unmatched. CDR3 DNA sequence: TGTGCCAGCAGCCAAGATAAGGGGCTAGCGGGAAACTACGAGCAGTACTTC. This encodes CASSQDKGLAGNYEQYF.

There are a few counts of this clonotype. The CDR3 DNA reads as TGTGCCAGCAGTCTTCAACTAGGGGCGGCGGATACGCAGTATTTT. Protein: CASSLQLGAADTQYF. The chain combines TRBV28 with TRBJ2-3; D tentatively fits TRBD1 or TRBD2 (5 bases each). This CDR3 is 15 amino acids long. Per germline, CDR1 MDHEN and CDR2 SYDVKM. V was clipped by 5 bases and J by 6 bases, with 18 bases between them. Combining the CDR3 with reference TRBV28 and TRBJ2-3 gives the whole variable domain DVKVTQSSRYLVKRTGEKVFLECVQDMDHENMFWYRQDPGLGLRLIYFSYDVKMKEKGDIPEGYSVSREKKERFSLILESASTNQTSMYLCASSLQLGAADTQYFGPGTRLTVL.

CDR3 coding DNA: TGTGCCAGCAGCGTACACGGAGGACTACTGTACGAGCAGTACTTC. It yields the protein CASSVHGGLLYEQYF. The rearrangement uses TRBV9 and TRBJ2-7; a possible D gene is TRBD2 (6 bases). Trimming shortened V by 1 base and J by 4 bases, and 15 bases separated the two germline ends. The CDR3 sequence is 15 residues long. In germline, CDR1 is SGDLS, CDR2 YYNGEE.

As to this clonotype: The germline gene is not matched at one end of the junction; a read error may be the cause. V is TRBV7-7 and J is TRBJ2-5; D is unclear. This CDR3 comprises 14 residues. The germline V gene encodes CDR1 SSHAT and CDR2 FNYEAQ (reference sequence). The CDR3 DNA reads as TGTGCTAGCAGCTTCGGAACGAATCAAGAGACCCAGTACTTC. This encodes CASSFGTNQETQYF.

This clonotype has only a few counts. The V gene is TRBV6-5, the J gene TRBJ1-2; D is possibly TRBD1 (5 bases). The CDR3 runs 15 residues. Trimming took 4 bases from V and 3 from J, leaving 15 bases between them. The V gene's germline CDR1 is MNHEY and CDR2 SVGAGI. Written as DNA, the CDR3 is TGTGCCAGCAGTTCCCTGGGGGGACCCCACTATGGCTACACCTTC. This sequence encodes CASSSLGGPHYGYTF.

The J gene is TRBJ1-1, the V gene TRBV28; possibly TRBD1 for D (6 bases). Trimming removed 6 bases from V and 4 bases from J, with 15 bases in between. Germline CDR1 is MDHEN and CDR2 is SYDVKM. The CDR3 runs to 14 residues. CDR3 DNA: TGTGCCAGCAGCCTAGGGGGGGTAGGCACTGAAGCTTTCTTT. This codes for CASSLGGVGTEAFF.

The chain joins TRBV27 to TRBJ1-6; D gene uncertain. CDR3 size: 14 residues. Per germline, CDR1 MNHEY and CDR2 SMNVEV (reference sequence). V dropped 2 bases and J dropped 9 bases, with 11 bases sitting between them. The CDR3 protein is CASSLAGPSSPLHF. For the CDR3, the DNA is TGTGCCAGCAGTTTAGCCGGGCCCAGTTCACCCCTCCACTTT.

This clonotype was seen more than once but under ten times. The chain links TRBV7-2 to TRBJ2-3; no clear D gene. The V gene's germline CDR1 is SGHTA and CDR2 FQGNSA. The V and J ends lost 1 base and 2 bases respectively, with 4 bases between them. This CDR3 spans 13 amino acids. DNA for the CDR3: TGTGCCAGCAGCTTAGGCCACACAGATACGCAGTATTTT. Protein product: CASSLGHTDTQYF.

This clonotype was observed a handful of times. The CDR3, as DNA: TGTGCCACCAGCAGAGAACGTCATTTCTACGAGCAGTACTTC. The encoded protein is CATSRERHFYEQYF. The chain has TRBV15 and TRBJ2-7; D not resolved. Germline V gene data show CDR1 as LNHNV and CDR2 as YYDKDF (reference sequence). CDR3 length: 14 residues. The V gene lost 0 bases and the J gene lost 3 bases, with 9 bases spanning the gap.

The CDR3, as DNA: TGTGCCAGCAGTTCGGAAGAGACCCAGTACTTC. The encoded protein is CASSSEETQYF. The J gene is TRBJ2-5, the V gene TRBV27; no clear D gene. V lost 4 bases and J lost 3, with 3 bases in between. Germline CDR1 MNHEY, CDR2 SMNVEV (reference sequence). The CDR3 extends over 11 amino acids.